A selection of T cell receptor beta chains follows, all from one sample in a study of T cells in tuberculosis. Clones were read by immunoSEQ multiplex PCR, and TCRdb kept only the in-frame ones, dropping some. Of under 40,000 clones detected, roughly 92% appear once; the ten largest clones hold 2% to 2.5%. The sequencing sample was made of PBMCs. These receptor sequences come from a donor between 10 and 35 years old with latent tuberculosis or without tuberculosis infection. The CDR3 runs from the conserved cysteine through the conserved F or W. A D gene is named only where the DNA matches it firmly.

V gene	J gene	D gene	CDR3 protein	CDR3 DNA
TRBV19	TRBJ1-5	TRBD1	CASSMDRGQPQHF	TGTGCCAGTAGTATGGACAGGGGTCAGCCCCAGCATTTT
TRBV6-1	TRBJ1-1	TRBD1	CASFPGGGNTEAFF	TGTGCCAGCTTTCCAGGGGGCGGAAACACTGAAGCTTTCTTT
TRBV10-3	TRBJ2-2	TRBD2	CAISESGRTSGSGGELFF	TGTGCCATCAGTGAGTCCGGGAGGACTAGCGGGAGTGGCGGGGAGCTGTTTTTT
TRBV6-5	TRBJ2-7	TRBD2	CASRRLALTYEQYF	TGTGCCAGCAGACGACTAGCCCTTACCTACGAGCAGTACTTC
TRBV4-1	TRBJ2-3	-	CASSQVFFLTSTDTQYF	TGCGCCAGCAGCCAAGTTTTCTTCCTAACTAGCACAGATACGCAGTATTTT
TRBV7-2	TRBJ2-4	-	CASSNMWGDGPPYIQYF	TGTGCCAGCAGCAATATGTGGGGGGACGGCCCTCCGTACATTCAGTACTTC
TRBV19	TRBJ1-4	-	CASADRTTNEKLFF	TGTGCCAGTGCGGACAGAACAACTAATGAAAAACTGTTTTTT
TRBV5-6	TRBJ1-5	-	CASSLAPRGPQHF	TGTGCCAGCAGCTTGGCCCCCCGGGGGCCCCAGCATTTT
TRBV7-9	TRBJ1-2	-	CASSLARSHGYTF	TGTGCCAGCAGCTTAGCGAGGTCTCATGGCTACACCTTC
TRBV2	TRBJ1-5	TRBD1	CASSQTGADQPQHF	TGTGCCAGCAGCCAAACAGGGGCGGATCAGCCCCAGCATTTT